Listed here are 14 T cell receptor beta chains from one sample, sequenced in a study of cytomegalovirus exposure and HLA in healthy donors (dated by TCRdb to about 2017). Libraries were constructed by the immunoSEQ multiplex PCR assay. For the multiplex PCR, a mixture combining 60 forward primers for TCR Vbeta segments and 13 reverse primers for TCR Jbeta segments was used. TCRdb carries this immuneACCESS record with in-frame sequences only. Its versions omit some clonotypes, under half of them owing to an unresolved V gene in the studies checked, with the rest unexplained. The sample data list about 180,000 clones, and 82% of these were observed just once. The ten largest clones take up approximately 1.4% of the sample. The sample was PBMCs. The receptors were gathered from a man between 40 and 49 years old in good health and CMV-seronegative.

This chain links TRBV28 with TRBJ1-3; a weak D match, TRBD1 (6 bases). The CDR3 runs 11 residues. Germline V gene sequence: CDR1 MDHEN, CDR2 SYDVKM. Trimming took off 10 bases at V and 7 bases at J, with 11 bases between the two ends. The DNA of the CDR3 is TGTGCCACCGGGACAAGGAACACCATATATTTT. Residues: CATGTRNTIYF. Filled out from reference TRBV28 and TRBJ1-3, the complete variable domain reads DVKVTQSSRYLVKRTGEKVFLECVQDMDHENMFWYRQDPGLGLRLIYFSYDVKMKEKGDIPEGYSVSREKKERFSLILESASTNQTSMYLCATGTRNTIYFGEGSWLTVV.

This chain links TRBV11-2 with TRBJ1-2, with 7 positions matching TRBD1. V was pared by 5 bases and J by 7 bases, with 7 bases of the junction left unmatched. Germline values: CDR1 SGHAT, CDR2 FQNNGV. CDR3 size: 13 residues. The CDR3 nucleotides read TGTGCCAGCAGCCCAACAGGGGCCGTTGGCTACACCTTC. Protein: CASSPTGAVGYTF.

V is TRBV4-1 and J is TRBJ2-4; TRBD2 aligns across 7 bases. The germline gives CDR1 MGHRA, CDR2 YSYEKL. The CDR3 covers 16 residues. Trimming took 1 base from V and 7 from J; bases not matched to a gene: 10. CDR3 in amino acids: CASSQALGEGQNIQYF. CDR3 bases: TGCGCCAGCAGCCAAGCGCTAGGGGAGGGTCAGAACATTCAGTACTTC.

This sequence joins TRBV5-1 and TRBJ2-3; 8 bases match TRBD2. The CDR3 length is 14 residues. Germline-derived CDR1 and CDR2 are SGHRS and YFSETQ. After removal of 7 bases from V and 1 base from J, the junction contained 5 bases not matched to a gene. CDR3 protein: CASVSGGGTDTQYF. CDR3 nucleotide sequence: TGCGCCAGCGTCTCCGGGGGGGGCACAGATACGCAGTATTTT.

The chain couples TRBV5-5 to TRBJ2-6, with D perhaps TRBD1 (5 bases). Trimming removed 0 bases from V and 1 base from J, with 8 bases in between. The CDR3 is 16 residues long. Germline V gives CDR1 SGHKS, CDR2 YYEKEE (reference sequence). The CDR3 bases are TGTGCCAGCAGCTTGGCCCCAGGGTCTGGGGCCAACGTCCTGACTTTC. This encodes CASSLAPGSGANVLTF.

The CDR3 DNA is TGTGCCAGCAGCCCTGCGACAGGCCCGAGCACAGATACGCAGTATTTT. Its protein is CASSPATGPSTDTQYF. The J gene is TRBJ2-3, the V gene TRBV7-2; D perhaps matches TRBD1 (6 bases). The length of the CDR3 is 16 residues. V lost 5 bases to trimming and J lost 0 bases, with 15 bases between them. Germline V CDR1 and CDR2: SGHTA, FQGNSA.

The V and J genes are TRBV27 and TRBJ1-2, with 9 bases lining up with TRBD1. The ends lost 6 bases at V and 8 bases at J; junction bases unmatched: 13. In germline, CDR1 is MNHEY, CDR2 SMNVEV (reference sequence). This CDR3 contains 15 residues. The chain's CDR3 is CASRPRTGEIGGYTF. The CDR3 nucleotides are TGTGCCAGCAGACCACGGACAGGGGAAATCGGCGGCTACACCTTC.

This chain uses TRBV15 with TRBJ2-7, with 8 bases matching TRBD2. V was pared by 1 base and J by 4 bases, with 6 bases of the junction left unmatched. This CDR3 contains 15 residues. Germline V lookup: CDR1 LNHNV, CDR2 YYDKDF (reference sequence). This CDR3 is CATSRAGRAKYEQYF. For the CDR3, the DNA is TGTGCCACCAGCAGAGCCGGGAGGGCCAAGTACGAGCAGTACTTC.

This chain uses TRBV15 with TRBJ2-5, with D possibly TRBD1 on 6 matching bases. Germline assignment: CDR1 LNHNV and CDR2 YYDKDF (reference sequence). Trimming removed 5 bases from V and 5 bases from J, with 12 bases in between. There are 13 residues in the CDR3. The CDR3 sequence: CATSGPRGETQYF. CDR3 bases: TGTGCCACCAGCGGTCCAAGGGGGGAGACCCAGTACTTC.

J is TRBJ2-7 and V is TRBV4-2; 10 bases fit TRBD2. The CDR3 covers 15 residues. Trimming at V came to 4 bases and at J to 4 bases, leaving 7 bases not matched to a gene. Germline loops: CDR1 LGHNA, CDR2 YNFKEQ. The DNA for the CDR3 is TGTGCCAGCAGCCGGGTAGCGGGAGGATTATACGAGCAGTACTTC. Encoded protein: CASSRVAGGLYEQYF.

The chain employs TRBV5-6 and TRBJ1-5, with TRBD1 identical over 9 bases. This CDR3 has 16 amino acids. From germline, CDR1 is SGHDT and CDR2 YYEEEE. The ends lost 2 bases at V and 4 bases at J; junction bases unmatched: 7. CDR3 bases: TGTGCCAGCAGCTTCCAGGGGACAGGGAAGAATCAGCCCCAGCATTTT. It is translated as CASSFQGTGKNQPQHF.

The gene calls are TRBV28 and TRBJ1-1; D perhaps matches TRBD1 (6 bases). The germline V gene encodes CDR1 MDHEN and CDR2 SYDVKM. Trimming removed 8 bases from V and 5 bases from J, with 15 bases in between. The CDR3 is 13 residues long. The CDR3 here is CASEKRGLTEAFF. The CDR3 bases are TGTGCCAGCGAAAAGAGGGGGTTGACTGAAGCTTTCTTT.

V gene TRBV12-5 combines with J gene TRBJ2-7; 7 bases match TRBD1. CDR3 size: 15 residues. The V gene end was trimmed by 4 bases and the J gene end by 3 bases; junction bases not matched to a gene: 9. Per germline, CDR1 LGHNT and CDR2 FRNRAP. CDR3 DNA sequence: TGTGCTAGTGGTTCCGGACAGGTAAGGAACTACGAGCAGTACTTC. Protein product: CASGSGQVRNYEQYF.

The chain couples TRBV7-3 to TRBJ1-1; no definite D call. V lost 1 base and J lost 1, with 10 bases in between. CDR1 and CDR2 from the germline V gene are SGHTA and FQGTGA. This CDR3 has 15 residues. The CDR3 nucleotides read TGTGCCAGCAGCTTAAGCCCACAGCCGAACACTGAAGCTTTCTTT. Amino acids: CASSLSPQPNTEAFF. Based on the CDR3 plus reference TRBV7-3 and TRBJ1-1, the full variable domain is GAGVSQTPSNKVTEKGKYVELRCDPISGHTALYWYRQSLGQGPEFLIYFQGTGAADDSGLPNDRFFAVRPEGSVSTLKIQRTERGDSAVYLCASSLSPQPNTEAFFGQGTRLTVV.